The present T cell receptor beta chain was sequenced within a study of blood T cell repertoires in COVID-19. Whole-study context: Italy, Spain and the United States were the sources of the convalescent and acute COVID-19 samples. T cells, B-cell-depleted T cells, or PBMCs supplied cDNA or gDNA.

As handled by the study authors: Reference gene primer amplification yielded estimated nucleated cell counts. This table comes from immunoSEQ multiplex PCR, and its TCRdb copy is limited to in-frame clones, with some not included. Clone size and the V and J calls come from that table; the DNA yielded D and trimming. In the table there are around 200,000 clones, approximately 84% of which are singletons. This clone was seen only a few times. V dropped 5 bases and J dropped 2 bases, with 15 bases sitting between them. Germline-derived CDR1 and CDR2 are SNHLY and FYNNEI. The CDR3 length is 16 residues. Sequenced: peripheral blood. The rearrangement uses TRBV2 and TRBJ2-2, with TRBD2 as a possible D gene (6 bases). The sequence derives from a man older than 75 with acute or convalescent COVID-19. The CDR3 region is CASSTRIAVNTGELFF. The CDR3 coding sequence is TGTGCCAGCAGTACCCGGATAGCGGTAAACACCGGGGAGCTGTTTTTT.